What follows is one T cell receptor (beta chain) and its context. PCR employed 60 Vbeta and 13 Jbeta primers. Measured with immunoSEQ multiplex PCR; TCRdb has only the in-frame clones, and not every one. The table includes fewer than 110,000 clones, 77% detected once. The CDR3 is 13 residues long. Germline CDR1 reads LNHNV; CDR2 reads YYDKDF (reference sequence). V was shortened by 5 bases and J by 6 bases, with 12 bases between the two germline ends. These data belong to a study of cytomegalovirus exposure and HLA in healthy donors. Study-level information: Within an early data release were about 90 million unique TCRs drawn from HLA-typed donors.

This clonotype was sampled from a male donor in good health and CMV-seronegative. The sequenced material came from PBMCs. V gene TRBV15 combines with J gene TRBJ2-3; no clear D. The CDR3 region has the DNA TGTGCCACCAGCCCAGAGTTGAGGGATACGCAGTATTTT. Protein sequence: CATSPELRDTQYF.